The rows below give T cell receptor beta chains drawn from one sample of a study of blood T cell repertoires in COVID-19. Some clones are missing from TCRdb's copy, which holds only in-frame ones; the method was immunoSEQ multiplex PCR. The sample lists roughly 240,000 clones, roughly four fifths occurring once. The sequenced material came from peripheral blood. These receptors were taken from a woman aged 70-85 years with acute or convalescent COVID-19. CDR3s include the opening cysteine and the closing phenylalanine or tryptophan. D genes are given only for firm matches. Only part of the rows carry a size: once, few, many, or a class if the clone is expanded.

j_gene: TRBJ2-1
abundance: NA
d_gene: TRBD2
v_gene: TRBV29-1
CDR3nt: TGCAGCGTTGATAAGCGGGGGGCTTACAATGAGCAGTTCTTC
CDR3aa: CSVDKRGAYNEQFF

j_gene: TRBJ1-5
abundance: NA
d_gene: NA
v_gene: TRBV7-2
CDR3nt: TGTGCCAGCAGCTTAGGAGGGTCCCAGCCCCAGCATTTT
CDR3aa: CASSLGGSQPQHF

j_gene: TRBJ1-2
abundance: NA
d_gene: NA
v_gene: TRBV25-1
CDR3nt: TGTGCCAGCAGTGACTCTGCAGATCGTGGCTACACCTTC
CDR3aa: CASSDSADRGYTF

j_gene: TRBJ2-5
abundance: NA
d_gene: TRBD2
v_gene: TRBV6-4
CDR3nt: TGTGCCAGCAGTGAACGAGCGGGGGGACAAGAGACCCAGTACTTC
CDR3aa: CASSERAGGQETQYF

j_gene: TRBJ1-1
abundance: NA
d_gene: NA
v_gene: TRBV19
CDR3nt: TGTGCCAGTAGTAATTACCGGGTTGAAGCTTTCTTT
CDR3aa: CASSNYRVEAFF

j_gene: TRBJ1-2
abundance: NA
d_gene: NA
v_gene: TRBV9
CDR3nt: TGTGCCAGCAGCGTAGGTGGGGCTAAAGCAGGTTATGGCTACACCTTC
CDR3aa: CASSVGGAKAGYGYTF

j_gene: TRBJ2-5
abundance: NA
d_gene: TRBD1
v_gene: TRBV29-1
CDR3nt: TGCAGCGTGGACGACAGGGTGGTGCAGACCCAGTACTTC
CDR3aa: CSVDDRVVQTQYF

j_gene: TRBJ2-7
abundance: NA
d_gene: NA
v_gene: TRBV7-2
CDR3nt: TGTGCCAGCAGCTTAGAGGGACTTATCATCTACGAGCAGTACTTC
CDR3aa: CASSLEGLIIYEQYF

j_gene: TRBJ1-1
abundance: NA
d_gene: TRBD1
v_gene: TRBV19
CDR3nt: TGTGCCAGTAGTATAGGAGGACAGGGGTACACGAACACTGAAGCTTTCTTT
CDR3aa: CASSIGGQGYTNTEAFF

j_gene: TRBJ2-7
abundance: NA
d_gene: NA
v_gene: TRBV15
CDR3nt: TGTGCCACCAGCAGAGATCCCCAGTACAGCTACGAGCAGTACTTC
CDR3aa: CATSRDPQYSYEQYF

j_gene: TRBJ1-2
abundance: NA
d_gene: TRBD1
v_gene: TRBV3-1/TRBV3-2
CDR3nt: TGTGCCAGCAGCCAAGAGTGGACAGGGGGCTATGGCTACACCTTC
CDR3aa: CASSQEWTGGYGYTF

j_gene: TRBJ1-1
abundance: NA
d_gene: TRBD1
v_gene: TRBV2
CDR3nt: TGTGCCAGCAGGGACAGGGGGCGGGTAGAAGCTTTCTTT
CDR3aa: CASRDRGRVEAFF

j_gene: TRBJ1-2
abundance: NA
d_gene: TRBD1
v_gene: TRBV5-1
CDR3nt: TGCGCCAGCAGCACCCCCGGGACAGGGGGCGTAGATGGCTACACCTTC
CDR3aa: CASSTPGTGGVDGYTF

j_gene: TRBJ2-4
abundance: few
d_gene: TRBD2
v_gene: TRBV3-1/TRBV3-2
CDR3nt: TGTGCCAGCAGCCAAGAACGTCTAGCGGGGCGCCACATTCAGTACTTC
CDR3aa: CASSQERLAGRHIQYF

j_gene: TRBJ2-5
abundance: NA
d_gene: TRBD1
v_gene: TRBV6-2/TRBV6-3
CDR3nt: TGTGCCAGCAGTCCGTGGGGACAGCAAGAGACCCAGTACTTC
CDR3aa: CASSPWGQQETQYF

j_gene: TRBJ1-4
abundance: NA
d_gene: NA
v_gene: TRBV4-2
CDR3nt: TGTGCCAGCAGCCAAGATACAGGGTCGGTTGAAAAACTGTTTTTT
CDR3aa: CASSQDTGSVEKLFF

j_gene: TRBJ1-2
abundance: once
d_gene: NA
v_gene: TRBV27
CDR3nt: TGTGCCAGCAGTTTAGCCGGACAGTCCCTCTATGGCTACACCTTC
CDR3aa: CASSLAGQSLYGYTF

j_gene: TRBJ2-6
abundance: NA
d_gene: NA
v_gene: TRBV27
CDR3nt: TGTGCCAGCAGTTTCTACTCTGGGGCCAACGTCCTGACTTTC
CDR3aa: CASSFYSGANVLTF

j_gene: TRBJ2-3
abundance: NA
d_gene: NA
v_gene: TRBV7-2
CDR3nt: TGTGCCAGCAGCTCGGGGGTGGATACGCAGTATTTT
CDR3aa: CASSSGVDTQYF

j_gene: TRBJ2-5
abundance: NA
d_gene: NA
v_gene: TRBV29-1
CDR3nt: TGCAGCGTTTCAGACTTCCAAGAGACCCAGTACTTC
CDR3aa: CSVSDFQETQYF

j_gene: TRBJ2-5
abundance: NA
d_gene: TRBD1
v_gene: TRBV4-2
CDR3nt: TGTGCCAGCAGCCAAGAGATGGGGACAGGGGGCCTAGAGACCCAGTACTTC
CDR3aa: CASSQEMGTGGLETQYF

j_gene: TRBJ1-1
abundance: NA
d_gene: TRBD1
v_gene: TRBV18
CDR3nt: TGTGCCAGCTCACCACTCGGACAGGGGGCAGGGACTGAAGCTTTCTTT
CDR3aa: CASSPLGQGAGTEAFF

j_gene: TRBJ1-5
abundance: NA
d_gene: TRBD1
v_gene: TRBV10-2
CDR3nt: TGCGCCAGCAGCCCGCGACAGGGGGCCCCCAATCAGCCCCAGCATTTT
CDR3aa: CASSPRQGAPNQPQHF

j_gene: TRBJ1-5
abundance: NA
d_gene: NA
v_gene: TRBV3-1/TRBV3-2
CDR3nt: TGTGCCAGTGGAACTTATGCGGGACGGAGAAATCAGCCCCAGCATTTT
CDR3aa: CASGTYAGRRNQPQHF

j_gene: TRBJ2-7
abundance: NA
d_gene: NA
v_gene: TRBV7-9
CDR3nt: TGTGCCAGCAGCTTAGCGGAGGCGGGGAGGTCCTACGAGCAGTACTTC
CDR3aa: CASSLAEAGRSYEQYF

j_gene: TRBJ2-3
abundance: NA
d_gene: TRBD2
v_gene: TRBV4-1
CDR3nt: TGCGCCAGCAGCCAAGATTTGGAGACTAGCGGGAGAGGCACAGATACGCAGTATTTT
CDR3aa: CASSQDLETSGRGTDTQYF

j_gene: TRBJ1-5
abundance: once
d_gene: NA
v_gene: TRBV7-2
CDR3nt: TGTGCCAGCAGCTTAGGGTCAGGCAATCAGCCCCAGCATTTT
CDR3aa: CASSLGSGNQPQHF

j_gene: TRBJ1-1
abundance: NA
d_gene: NA
v_gene: TRBV6-6
CDR3nt: TGTGCCAGCAGTACGAGGGGGACGTCTATGAACACTGAAGCTTTCTTT
CDR3aa: CASSTRGTSMNTEAFF

j_gene: TRBJ2-1
abundance: NA
d_gene: NA
v_gene: TRBV7-2
CDR3nt: TGTGCCAGCAGCTTCCCAGGGAAGGGGGATGAGCAGTTCTTC
CDR3aa: CASSFPGKGDEQFF

j_gene: TRBJ1-5
abundance: NA
d_gene: TRBD1
v_gene: TRBV24-1
CDR3nt: TGTGCCACCAGTGATTCAGGACAGGGGTATCAGCCCCAGCATTTT
CDR3aa: CATSDSGQGYQPQHF

j_gene: TRBJ1-6
abundance: NA
d_gene: TRBD1
v_gene: TRBV6-5
CDR3nt: TGTGCCAGCAGCCCCGACAGGGCGAATTCACCCCTCCACTTT
CDR3aa: CASSPDRANSPLHF

j_gene: TRBJ1-3
abundance: few
d_gene: NA
v_gene: TRBV10-3
CDR3nt: TGTGCCATCAGTGGAGGGAGTGGGGACACCATATATTTT
CDR3aa: CAISGGSGDTIYF

j_gene: TRBJ2-1
abundance: NA
d_gene: NA
v_gene: TRBV28
CDR3nt: TGTGCCAGCAGCAAACATCCTGCGGGGAATGAGCAGTTCTTC
CDR3aa: CASSKHPAGNEQFF

j_gene: TRBJ1-2
abundance: NA
d_gene: TRBD1
v_gene: TRBV5-4
CDR3nt: TGTGCCAGCAGCTTATCCGGGACAGGGGGCGCGGCGGGCGGCTACACCTTC
CDR3aa: CASSLSGTGGAAGGYTF

j_gene: TRBJ2-1
abundance: NA
d_gene: NA
v_gene: TRBV2
CDR3nt: TGTGCCAGCAGCTCAGGGACCTACAATGAGCAGTTCTTC
CDR3aa: CASSSGTYNEQFF

j_gene: TRBJ1-1
abundance: NA
d_gene: NA
v_gene: TRBV9
CDR3nt: TGTGCCAGCAGCGTAATGGTCACAGGGGAAGCTTTCTTT
CDR3aa: CASSVMVTGEAFF

j_gene: TRBJ1-2
abundance: NA
d_gene: TRBD1
v_gene: TRBV2
CDR3nt: TGTGCCAGCAGACGGGACAGGGACTATGGCTACACCTTC
CDR3aa: CASRRDRDYGYTF

j_gene: TRBJ2-3
abundance: NA
d_gene: NA
v_gene: TRBV7-2
CDR3nt: TGTGCCAGCAGCTCTTGGTGGGCGAACACAGATACGCAGTATTTT
CDR3aa: CASSSWWANTDTQYF

j_gene: TRBJ2-5
abundance: once
d_gene: TRBD2
v_gene: TRBV7-2
CDR3nt: TGTGCCAGCAGCTTAGGGGTTAGCGGGGGCCAAGAGACCCAGTACTTC
CDR3aa: CASSLGVSGGQETQYF

j_gene: TRBJ1-2
abundance: once
d_gene: TRBD1
v_gene: TRBV4-3
CDR3nt: TGCGCCAGCAGCCCCCGACAGGGGGAATATGGCTACACCTTC
CDR3aa: CASSPRQGEYGYTF

j_gene: TRBJ2-5
abundance: NA
d_gene: NA
v_gene: TRBV6-2/TRBV6-3
CDR3nt: TGTGCCAGCAGTCCAGGACAGCAAGAGACCCAGTACTTC
CDR3aa: CASSPGQQETQYF

j_gene: TRBJ1-6
abundance: NA
d_gene: NA
v_gene: TRBV16
CDR3nt: TGTGCCAGCAGCTACAAGGGGAGGAGTTCACCCCTCCACTTT
CDR3aa: CASSYKGRSSPLHF

j_gene: TRBJ1-1
abundance: NA
d_gene: TRBD1
v_gene: TRBV6-6
CDR3nt: TGTGCCAGCAGTCAGCAGGGGGCAGTTGAAGCTTTCTTT
CDR3aa: CASSQQGAVEAFF

j_gene: TRBJ1-1
abundance: once
d_gene: TRBD1
v_gene: TRBV11-3
CDR3nt: TGTGCCAGCAGCCAAACCGGGACAGCCGATGAAGCTTTCTTT
CDR3aa: CASSQTGTADEAFF

j_gene: TRBJ2-3
abundance: NA
d_gene: TRBD2
v_gene: TRBV19
CDR3nt: TGTGCCAGTACTCAAATGCGGGGGGCTAGCACAGATACGCAGTATTTT
CDR3aa: CASTQMRGASTDTQYF